A selection of T cell receptor beta chains follows, all from one sample in a study of molecular identifiers for immune sequencing clone quantification. TCRdb passed the PCR reads through MiXCR, listing each CDR3 protein once. Here the sample spans about 320,000 distinct CDR3 sequences, about 20% being singletons. Sequenced material: naive CD8+ T cells from blood, with Jurkat cell RNA spiked in. The receptors stem from a human donor in good health. Some libraries in this study had Jurkat cell RNA spiked in. Each CDR3 is given without its conserved first and last residue. The order of the fields is clone size, V gene, J gene, CDR3 protein. Clone size appears in some rows only: once, few, many, or a class for an expanded clone.

many,TRBV7-9,TRBJ2-3,ASSSPRTVLTQY
NA,TRBV3-1,TRBJ1-1,ASSPEMNTEAF
NA,TRBV13,TRBJ2-7,ASSGPRTGGREQY
NA,TRBV4-3,TRBJ1-4,ASSQDILPSEKLF
many,TRBV4-1,TRBJ1-1,ASSQRGANTEAF
many,TRBV5-4,TRBJ1-3,ASSSTGTVSGNTIY
many,TRBV20-1,TRBJ2-5,SASTFGTGPAQTQY
many,TRBV29-1,TRBJ1-1,SVDFPLDGTEAF
many,TRBV29-1,TRBJ2-6,SGGDPGANVLT
many,TRBV11-2,TRBJ1-1,ASSLAQGGAEAF
NA,TRBV20-1,TRBJ2-7,SAPQGVPYEQY
many,TRBV24-1,TRBJ2-1,ATSDLGEGNEQF
many,TRBV29-1,TRBJ1-1,SVVGREGSAEAF
few,TRBV27,TRBJ1-2,ARSLGHPSYGYT
many,TRBV2,TRBJ1-1,ASSPIPEELNTEAF
many,TRBV29-1,TRBJ2-5,SVARGRALAQETQY
many,TRBV30,TRBJ1-1,AWDQIAGTEAF
few,TRBV27,TRBJ1-5,ASSFTGGRQPQH
many,TRBV4-3,TRBJ2-7,ASSQDSSKTYEQY
NA,TRBV20-1,TRBJ2-1,SARSPTSLTNNEQF
many,TRBV2,TRBJ1-6,ASSEVSLNSPLH
many,TRBV5-6,TRBJ1-3,ASSLGGASGNTIY
many,TRBV7-9,TRBJ2-7,ASSPQDRVEQY
many,TRBV7-9,TRBJ1-2,ASSSPTGPWTNYGYT
many,TRBV10-3,TRBJ1-1,AIRETGGNDEAF
NA,TRBV11-2,TRBJ2-7,ARSSGPRDYEQY
few,TRBV5-1,TRBJ2-3,ASSYRALTDTQY